This T cell receptor (beta chain) emerged from a study of OX40 agonist ivuxolimab in advanced cancers. About the research overall: Each patient was given ivuxolimab into a vein every 2 weeks, at 0.01 to 10 mg/kg. Study-wide points: Dosing at 0.1 to 3.0 mg/kg was accompanied by clonal expansion of CD4+ and CD8+ blood T cells by week 6.

Trimming removed 2 bases from V and 6 bases from J; junction bases left unmatched: 9. Germline values: CDR1 MDHEN, CDR2 SYDVKM. The CDR3 spans 15 residues. Turning to this clone: Its specificity is not known.

Method: immunoSEQ multiplex PCR; TCRdb's copy keeps in-frame clones and lacks some. The data show around 100,000 clones, less than 95% seen once. The chain carries TRBV28 and TRBJ2-7; 8 nucleotides align to TRBD1. The starting material was CD4+ or CD8+ T cells sorted from blood, obtained in a trial of the OX40 agonist ivuxolimab. This receptor was taken from an adult with an advanced solid tumor such as melanoma, head and neck, liver or kidney cancer. This chain's CDR3 is CASSLPRQGKREQYF. CDR3 coding DNA: TGTGCCAGCAGTTTACCTCGACAGGGGAAACGCGAGCAGTACTTC.